The TCR beta chain under discussion was sequenced for a study of cytomegalovirus exposure and HLA in healthy donors. Findings of the study overall: Sequence variants that were highly shared formed a cluster that was likely a sequencing artifact. The investigators catalogued some 160 TCR beta chains as cytomegalovirus-associated.

PCR employed 60 Vbeta and 13 Jbeta primers. Measured with immunoSEQ multiplex PCR; TCRdb has only the in-frame clones, and not every one. The table lists more than 95,000 clones, about 84% of them singletons, with about 3.5% in the top ten. On this clone: Antigen unknown.

The length of the CDR3 is 15 residues. Trimming took 4 bases from V and 4 from J; bases not matched to a gene: 7. CDR1 is SGHDN and CDR2 is FVKESK in the germline V gene. Likely unrecorded immune exposures existed in these nominally healthy donors. V and J are TRBV14 and TRBJ2-5; TRBD1 matches 9 bases. The sample was PBMCs. This sequence was found in a man between 35 and 55 years old in good health and CMV-seronegative. The CDR3 coding sequence is TGTGCCAGCAGCCGGACAGGGGACTCTATAGAGACCCAGTACTTC. Protein product: CASSRTGDSIETQYF.